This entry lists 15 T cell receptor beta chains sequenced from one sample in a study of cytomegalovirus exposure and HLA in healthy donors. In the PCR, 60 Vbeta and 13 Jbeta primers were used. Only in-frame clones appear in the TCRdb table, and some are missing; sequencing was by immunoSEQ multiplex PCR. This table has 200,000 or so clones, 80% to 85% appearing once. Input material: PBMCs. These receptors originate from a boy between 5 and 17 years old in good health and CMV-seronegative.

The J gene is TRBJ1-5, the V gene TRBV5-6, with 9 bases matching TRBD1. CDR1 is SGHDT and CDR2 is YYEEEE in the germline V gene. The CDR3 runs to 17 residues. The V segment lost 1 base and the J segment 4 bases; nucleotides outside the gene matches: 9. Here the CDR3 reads CASSLRYPGQGNQPQHF. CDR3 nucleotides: TGTGCCAGCAGCTTGAGGTATCCGGGACAGGGTAATCAGCCCCAGCATTTT. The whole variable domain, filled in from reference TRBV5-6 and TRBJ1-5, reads DAGVTQSPTHLIKTRGQQVTLRCSPKSGHDTVSWYQQALGQGPQFIFQYYEEEERQRGNFPDRFSGHQFPNYSSELNVNALLLGDSALYLCASSLRYPGQGNQPQHFGDGTRLSIL.

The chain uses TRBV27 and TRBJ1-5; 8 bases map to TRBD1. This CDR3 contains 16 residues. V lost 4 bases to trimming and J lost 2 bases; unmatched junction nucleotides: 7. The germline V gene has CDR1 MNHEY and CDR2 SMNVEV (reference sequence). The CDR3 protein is CASSSLDREGNQPQHF. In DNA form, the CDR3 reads TGTGCCAGCAGTTCGTTGGACAGGGAGGGCAATCAGCCCCAGCATTTT.

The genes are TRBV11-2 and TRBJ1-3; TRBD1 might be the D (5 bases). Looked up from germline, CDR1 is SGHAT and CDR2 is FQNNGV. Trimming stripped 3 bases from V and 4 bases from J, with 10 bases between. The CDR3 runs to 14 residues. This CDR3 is CASSFDRTGNTIYF. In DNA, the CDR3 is TGTGCCAGCAGCTTCGACAGAACCGGAAACACCATATATTTT.

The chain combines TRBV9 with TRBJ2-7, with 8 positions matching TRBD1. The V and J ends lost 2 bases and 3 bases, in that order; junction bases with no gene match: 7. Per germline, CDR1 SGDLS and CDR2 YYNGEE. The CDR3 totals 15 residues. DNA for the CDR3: TGTGCCAGCAGCGTCGGACAGGGCTCACGCTACGAGCAGTACTTC. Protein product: CASSVGQGSRYEQYF. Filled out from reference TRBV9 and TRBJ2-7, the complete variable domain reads DSGVTQTPKHLITATGQRVTLRCSPRSGDLSVYWYQQSLDQGLQFLIQYYNGEERAKGNILERFSAQQFPDLHSELNLSSLELGDSALYFCASSVGQGSRYEQYFGPGTRLTVT.

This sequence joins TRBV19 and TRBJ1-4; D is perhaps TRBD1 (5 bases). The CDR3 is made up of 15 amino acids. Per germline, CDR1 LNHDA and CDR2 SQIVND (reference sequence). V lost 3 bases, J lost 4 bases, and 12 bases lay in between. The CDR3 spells CASSIGRQSNEKLFF. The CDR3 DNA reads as TGTGCCAGTAGTATCGGTCGACAGAGTAATGAAAAACTGTTTTTT. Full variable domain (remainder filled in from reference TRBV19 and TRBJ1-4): DGGITQSPKYLFRKEGQNVTLSCEQNLNHDAMYWYRQDPGQGLRLIYYSQIVNDFQKGDIAEGYSVSREKKESFPLTVTSAQKNPTAFYLCASSIGRQSNEKLFFGSGTQLSVL.

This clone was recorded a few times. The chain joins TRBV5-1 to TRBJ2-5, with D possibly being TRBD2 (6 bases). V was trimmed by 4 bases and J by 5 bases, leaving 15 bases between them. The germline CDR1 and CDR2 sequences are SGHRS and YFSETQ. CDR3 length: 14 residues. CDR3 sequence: CASSISLAWETQYF. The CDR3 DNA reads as TGCGCCAGCAGCATTTCACTAGCCTGGGAGACCCAGTACTTC.

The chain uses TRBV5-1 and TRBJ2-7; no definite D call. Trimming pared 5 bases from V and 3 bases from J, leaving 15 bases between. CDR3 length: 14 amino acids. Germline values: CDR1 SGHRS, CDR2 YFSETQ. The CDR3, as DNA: TGCGCCAGCAGTCTCGCTGGGCAGAACTACGAGCAGTACTTC. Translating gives CASSLAGQNYEQYF.

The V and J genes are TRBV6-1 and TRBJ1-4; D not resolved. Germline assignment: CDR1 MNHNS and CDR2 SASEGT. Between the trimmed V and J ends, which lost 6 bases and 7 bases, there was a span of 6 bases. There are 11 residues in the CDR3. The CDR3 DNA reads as TGTGCCAGCAGACAGAGTGAAAAACTGTTTTTT. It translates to CASRQSEKLFF.

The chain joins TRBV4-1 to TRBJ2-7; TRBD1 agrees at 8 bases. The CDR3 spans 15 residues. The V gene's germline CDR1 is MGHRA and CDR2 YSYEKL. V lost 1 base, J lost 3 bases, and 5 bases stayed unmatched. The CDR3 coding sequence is TGCGCCAGCAGCCAAGGAGGACAGGGCAACTACGAGCAGTACTTC. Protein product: CASSQGGQGNYEQYF.

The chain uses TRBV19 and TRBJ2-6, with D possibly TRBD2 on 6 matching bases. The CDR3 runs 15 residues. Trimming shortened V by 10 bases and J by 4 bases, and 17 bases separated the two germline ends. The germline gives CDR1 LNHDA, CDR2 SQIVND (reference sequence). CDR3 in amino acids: CATLPSGRGANVLTF. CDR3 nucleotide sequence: TGTGCCACCCTTCCCTCAGGGAGGGGGGCCAACGTCCTGACTTTC.

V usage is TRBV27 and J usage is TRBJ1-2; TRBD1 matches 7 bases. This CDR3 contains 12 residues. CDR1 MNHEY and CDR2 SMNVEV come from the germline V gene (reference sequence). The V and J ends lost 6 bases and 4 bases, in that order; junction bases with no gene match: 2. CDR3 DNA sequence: TGTGCCAGCAGGACAGGGAGCTATGGCTACACCTTC. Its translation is CASRTGSYGYTF.

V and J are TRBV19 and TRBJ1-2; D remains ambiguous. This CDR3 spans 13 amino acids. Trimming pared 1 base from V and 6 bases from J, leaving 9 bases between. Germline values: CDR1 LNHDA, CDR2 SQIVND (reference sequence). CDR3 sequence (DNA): TGTGCCAGTAGTATAGTCGAGATGCATGGCTACACCTTC. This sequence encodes CASSIVEMHGYTF. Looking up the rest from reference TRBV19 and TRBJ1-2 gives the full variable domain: DGGITQSPKYLFRKEGQNVTLSCEQNLNHDAMYWYRQDPGQGLRLIYYSQIVNDFQKGDIAEGYSVSREKKESFPLTVTSAQKNPTAFYLCASSIVEMHGYTFGSGTRLTVV.

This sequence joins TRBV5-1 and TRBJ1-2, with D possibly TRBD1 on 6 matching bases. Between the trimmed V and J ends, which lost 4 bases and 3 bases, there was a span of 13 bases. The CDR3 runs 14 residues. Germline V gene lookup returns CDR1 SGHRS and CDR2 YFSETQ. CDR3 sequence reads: CASSIYRADYGYTF. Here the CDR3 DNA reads TGCGCCAGCAGCATTTACAGGGCGGACTATGGCTACACCTTC.

The CDR3, as DNA: TGTGCCATCAGGGCGGGGACCCTGAACACCGGGGAGCTGTTTTTT. It is translated as CAIRAGTLNTGELFF. The genes are TRBV10-3 and TRBJ2-2; TRBD2 might be the D (6 bases). V shed 6 bases and J shed 1 base, with 12 bases lying between them. The CDR3 has 15 residues. Germline V lookup: CDR1 ENHRY, CDR2 SYGVKD.

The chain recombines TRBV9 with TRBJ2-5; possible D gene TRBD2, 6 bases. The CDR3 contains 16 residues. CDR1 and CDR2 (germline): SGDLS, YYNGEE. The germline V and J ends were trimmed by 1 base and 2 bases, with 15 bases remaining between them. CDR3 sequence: CASSVSGGRVQETQYF. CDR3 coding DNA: TGTGCCAGCAGCGTATCCGGGGGACGGGTACAAGAGACCCAGTACTTC.